This T cell receptor beta chain was sequenced in a study of blood T cell repertoires in COVID-19. Study in general: Material from acute and convalescent COVID-19 was sourced from the United States, Italy and Spain. PBMCs, B-cell-depleted T cells, or T cells provided the cDNA or gDNA that made up the material.

Profiled with immunoSEQ multiplex PCR; TCRdb holds only in-frame clones, not every one. The sample yields fewer than 120,000 clones, 88% seen once. After removal of 0 bases from V and 7 bases from J, the junction contained 8 bases not matched to a gene. The CDR3 sequence is 15 residues long. The germline V gene has CDR1 LNHNV and CDR2 YYDKDF (reference sequence). This clone was observed a few times. Sequencing was done on a sample of peripheral blood. The genes are TRBV15 and TRBJ1-2; TRBD1 matches 7 bases. The TCR originated in a woman between 50 and 59 years old with acute or convalescent COVID-19. CDR3 sequence (DNA): TGTGCCACCAGCAGAGATAAGACAGGGAGTAGTGGCTACACCTTC. Protein sequence: CATSRDKTGSSGYTF.